This TCR beta chain was captured in a study of T cell responses to AZD1222 COVID-19 vaccine. Study results and caveats: Females made up more of the donors, who were largely white British, and clonal diversity may have come out too low.

This clone was recorded once. Its specificity is unknown. Germline CDR1 and CDR2: MGHRA and YSYEKL. This CDR3 has 14 amino acids. V lost 4 bases and J 4 bases, leaving 8 bases between the germline ends. Some second doses came at about 4 weeks and others at about 12 weeks; these were pooled. Here immunoSEQ multiplex PCR was the method, and the copy in TCRdb shows in-frame clones only, minus some. The sample consists of some 140,000 clones, 75% to 95% of them appearing once. J is TRBJ2-6 and V is TRBV4-1; no firm D call. This specimen consisted of peripheral blood, obtained 28 days after the second AZD1222 dose. The source is an adult who received the AZD1222 COVID-19 vaccine. CDR3 amino acids: CASSLLSGANVLTF. In DNA form, the CDR3 reads TGCGCCAGCAGCCTTCTGTCCGGGGCCAACGTCCTGACTTTC.